One sample yielded the 12 T cell receptor beta chains listed below, sequenced in a study of T cell responses to AZD1222 COVID-19 vaccine. Generated by immunoSEQ multiplex PCR, the TCRdb table keeps only in-frame clones and is missing some. Of about 47,000 clones in the sample, more than 65% were seen once. Material: peripheral blood, obtained on day 0 of MenACWY control vaccination. The source of these receptors is an adult in good health.

This chain joins TRBV9 and TRBJ2-7; TRBD1 is a possible D gene (6 bases). This CDR3 contains 13 residues. V was pared by 0 bases and J by 2 bases, with 6 bases between. Germline values: CDR1 SGDLS, CDR2 YYNGEE. Here the CDR3 DNA reads TGTGCCAGCAGCGTAGGGACAGCCTACGAGCAGTACTTC. Amino acids: CASSVGTAYEQYF. The full variable domain, with the rest looked up from reference TRBV9 and TRBJ2-7, is DSGVTQTPKHLITATGQRVTLRCSPRSGDLSVYWYQQSLDQGLQFLIQYYNGEERAKGNILERFSAQQFPDLHSELNLSSLELGDSALYFCASSVGTAYEQYFGPGTRLTVT.

The V and J genes are TRBV3-1 (or the pseudogene TRBV3-2) and TRBJ2-2, with 8 bases identical to TRBD2. The CDR3 covers 15 residues. Germline V gene lookup returns CDR1 LGHDT and CDR2 YNNKEL (reference sequence). CDR3 nucleotide sequence: TGTCCCACCAGCTCCCGGGGGGGGGCGGGCGGGGAGCTGTTTTTT. Translating it yields CPTSSRGGAGGELFF.

The chain is built from TRBV5-1 and TRBJ1-2; maybe TRBD1 (6 bases). Germline values: CDR1 SGHRS, CDR2 YFSETQ. V dropped 0 bases and J dropped 5 bases, with 14 bases sitting between them. The CDR3 is 15 residues long. As DNA, the CDR3 is TGCGCCAGCAGCTTGGATGGGCCAGGGGAATATGGCTACACCTTC. It translates to CASSLDGPGEYGYTF. The full variable domain, completed using reference TRBV5-1 and TRBJ1-2, is KAGVTQTPRYLIKTRGQQVTLSCSPISGHRSVSWYQQTPGQGLQFLFEYFSETQRNKGNFPGRFSGRQFSNSRSEMNVSTLELGDSALYLCASSLDGPGEYGYTFGSGTRLTVV.

The genes are TRBV5-6 and TRBJ2-7; possible D gene TRBD1, 6 bases. The germline V and J ends were trimmed by 3 bases and 10 bases, with 11 bases remaining between them. The CDR3 totals 11 residues. CDR1 and CDR2 from the germline V gene are SGHDT and YYEEEE. The CDR3 DNA reads TGTGCCAGCAGCTCCGAAGGGGGACAGTACTTC. Its translation: CASSSEGGQYF.

This clone counts as medium-sized. Its ends do not fully match the called genes, so a read error is possible. The V and J genes are TRBV3-1 (or the pseudogene TRBV3-2) and TRBJ2-2; 9 bases line up with TRBD2. The CDR3 loop spans 15 amino acids. Germline CDR1 and CDR2: LGHDT and YNNKEL (reference sequence). In nucleotides, the CDR3 is TGTGCCCGCAGCTCCCGGGCGGGGGGGGGCGGGGAGCTGTTTTTT. Its protein product is CARSSRAGGGGELFF.

The chain uses TRBV19 and TRBJ1-5, with D perhaps TRBD1 (6 bases). The CDR3 has 13 residues. The germline V gene encodes CDR1 LNHDA and CDR2 SQIVND (reference sequence). V was trimmed by 8 bases and J by 3 bases, leaving 11 bases between them. CDR3 nucleotide sequence: TGTGCCAGTGGAGACAGGAACAATCAGCCCCAGCATTTT. The encoded protein is CASGDRNNQPQHF.

The rearrangement uses TRBV12-5 and TRBJ1-1, with D possibly TRBD1 on 6 matching bases. CDR1 LGHNT and CDR2 FRNRAP come from the germline V gene. This CDR3 contains 15 residues. Trimming took 3 bases from V and 5 from J, leaving 16 bases between them. This chain's CDR3 is CASGLIQGSATEAFF. Here the CDR3 DNA reads TGTGCTAGTGGTTTAATCCAGGGGTCCGCGACTGAAGCTTTCTTT.

The chain couples TRBV9 to TRBJ2-5; TRBD1 might be the D (5 bases). The CDR3 consists of 14 residues. V was cut by 1 base and J by 2 bases, with 9 bases left in between. In germline, CDR1 is SGDLS, CDR2 YYNGEE. CDR3 coding DNA: TGTGCCAGCAGCGTAAATAACAGGCAAGAGACCCAGTACTTC. Amino acid sequence: CASSVNNRQETQYF.

The CDR3 reads CASSGWDRQETQYF. CDR3 coding DNA: TGTGCCAGCAGCGGCTGGGACAGACAAGAGACCCAGTACTTC. J is TRBJ2-5 and V is TRBV3-1 (or the pseudogene TRBV3-2); 7 nucleotides line up with TRBD1. J lost 2 bases, V lost 5 bases, and 5 bases had no gene match. This CDR3 has 14 residues. Looked up from germline, CDR1 is LGHDT and CDR2 is YNNKEL (reference sequence).

The chain is built from TRBV10-1 and TRBJ2-7; tentative D call: TRBD2 (5 bases). V shed 3 bases and J shed 3 bases, with 6 bases lying between them. This CDR3 contains 12 residues. Looked up from germline, CDR1 is WNHNN and CDR2 is SYGVQD (reference sequence). This CDR3 is CASSDRDYEQYV. The CDR3 DNA follows: TGCGCCAGCAGTGATCGGGACTACGAGCAGTACGTC.

J is TRBJ2-1 and V is TRBV2; 8 bases match TRBD1. Per the germline V gene, CDR1 is SNHLY and CDR2 is FYNNEI. The J segment lost 8 bases and the V segment lost 6 bases, leaving 3 bases of the junction unmatched. The CDR3 has 12 residues. The CDR3 loop is CASSDRGHEQFF. CDR3 DNA: TGTGCCAGCAGCGACAGGGGCCATGAGCAGTTCTTC. The full variable domain, in which reference TRBV2 and TRBJ2-1 provide the parts outside the CDR3, is EPEVTQTPSHQVTQMGQEVILRCVPISNHLYFYWYRQILGQKVEFLVSFYNNEISEKSEIFDDQFSVERPDGSNFTLKIRSTKLEDSAMYFCASSDRGHEQFFGPGTRLTVL.

This chain uses TRBV30 with TRBJ2-1, with a weak D call TRBD2 (7 bases). This CDR3 comprises 14 residues. The V end was cut by 5 bases, the J end by 7 bases, with 18 bases between. The V gene's germline CDR1 is GTSNPN and CDR2 SVGIG (reference sequence). The CDR3 protein is CAWGRGRGWNEQFF. Written as DNA, the CDR3 is TGTGCCTGGGGGCGGGGGCGGGGATGGAATGAGCAGTTCTTC. The whole variable domain, filled in from reference TRBV30 and TRBJ2-1, reads SQTIHQWPATLVQPVGSPLSLECTVEGTSNPNLYWYRQAAGRGLQLLFYSVGIGQISSEVPQNLSASRPQDRQFILSSKKLLLSDSGFYLCAWGRGRGWNEQFFGPGTRLTVL.